Shown below are 20 T cell receptor beta chains from a single sample sequenced in a study of blood T cell repertoires in COVID-19. Sequencing used immunoSEQ multiplex PCR; TCRdb keeps in-frame clones, though not all of them. Of under 200,000 clones in the sample, about 90% were seen once. What was sequenced was peripheral blood. The receptors were sampled from a woman in her 70s with acute or convalescent COVID-19.

The chain joins TRBV7-9 to TRBJ1-2; D remains unclear. The CDR3 contains 14 residues. From germline, CDR1 is SEHNR and CDR2 FQNEAQ (reference sequence). V shed 2 bases and J shed 5 bases, with 12 bases lying between them. The DNA of the CDR3 is TGTGCCAGCAGCTTAAAGGGAGAAGAGTATGGCTACACCTTC. Its protein product is CASSLKGEEYGYTF.

This CDR3 reads CASSAGPTGYTEAFF. The DNA of the CDR3 is TGTGCCAGCAGCGCCGGACCGACAGGGTACACTGAAGCTTTCTTT. V and J are TRBV5-5 and TRBJ1-1; 7 nucleotides agree with TRBD1. The trim removed 4 bases at V and 3 bases at J, leaving 9 bases unmatched. This CDR3 has 15 residues. Germline loops: CDR1 SGHKS, CDR2 YYEKEE (reference sequence).

The chain is built from TRBV19 and TRBJ1-2; tentatively, D is TRBD1 (6 bases). This CDR3 spans 14 amino acids. Germline CDR1 LNHDA, CDR2 SQIVND (reference sequence). The ends were cut back, 10 bases at V and 1 base at J, with 16 bases in the middle. CDR3 DNA sequence: TGTGCCACAGGACAGCCTACGTATAACTATGGCTACACCTTC. This gives the protein CATGQPTYNYGYTF.

The gene calls are TRBV7-2 and TRBJ2-2; a weak D match, TRBD1 (5 bases). With 4 bases removed from V and 0 bases from J, the gap between germline ends came to 6 bases. There are 14 residues in the CDR3. CDR1 and CDR2 (germline): SGHTA, FQGNSA. The CDR3 loop is CASSSTANTGELFF. For the CDR3, the DNA is TGTGCCAGCAGCTCGACAGCGAACACCGGGGAGCTGTTTTTT.

The gene calls are TRBV30 and TRBJ1-5; D call uncertain. Per germline, CDR1 GTSNPN and CDR2 SVGIG (reference sequence). The CDR3 contains 12 residues. Trimming pared 0 bases from V and 6 bases from J, leaving 6 bases between. The CDR3 sequence: CAWSVSGQPQHF. Written as DNA, the CDR3 is TGTGCCTGGAGTGTATCAGGTCAGCCCCAGCATTTT. The full variable domain, with the rest looked up from reference TRBV30 and TRBJ1-5, is SQTIHQWPATLVQPVGSPLSLECTVEGTSNPNLYWYRQAAGRGLQLLFYSVGIGQISSEVPQNLSASRPQDRQFILSSKKLLLSDSGFYLCAWSVSGQPQHFGDGTRLSIL.

V gene TRBV5-5 combines with J gene TRBJ2-2; 8 nucleotides match TRBD1. The CDR3 has 17 residues. Germline assignment: CDR1 SGHKS and CDR2 YYEKEE (reference sequence). With V trimmed by 2 bases and J by 1 base, 7 bases remained unmatched. Written as DNA, the CDR3 is TGTGCCAGCAGCTTATTAGGGGGACAGGTGAACACCGGGGAGCTGTTTTTT. It is translated as CASSLLGGQVNTGELFF. Supplemented by reference TRBV5-5 and TRBJ2-2, the full variable domain reads DAGVTQSPTHLIKTRGQQVTLRCSPISGHKSVSWYQQVLGQGPQFIFQYYEKEERGRGNFPDRFSARQFPNYSSELNVNALLLGDSALYLCASSLLGGQVNTGELFFGEGSRLTVL.

The V call is TRBV19, the J call TRBJ1-1, with TRBD1 matching over 9 bases. V lost 6 bases, J lost 2 bases, and 10 bases stayed unmatched. The CDR3 length is 16 residues. CDR1 and CDR2 from the germline V gene are LNHDA and SQIVND (reference sequence). In DNA, the CDR3 is TGTGCCAGTAGCCGTAACGACAGGGGGAAAAACACTGAAGCTTTCTTT. As protein: CASSRNDRGKNTEAFF. The full variable domain, with the rest looked up from reference TRBV19 and TRBJ1-1, is DGGITQSPKYLFRKEGQNVTLSCEQNLNHDAMYWYRQDPGQGLRLIYYSQIVNDFQKGDIAEGYSVSREKKESFPLTVTSAQKNPTAFYLCASSRNDRGKNTEAFFGQGTRLTVV.

The genes are TRBV15 and TRBJ2-5; D is uncertain. Trimming removed 3 bases from V and 5 bases from J, with 7 bases in between. The CDR3 has 12 residues. Germline CDR1 LNHNV, CDR2 YYDKDF (reference sequence). For the CDR3, the DNA is TGTGCCACCAGCAGGGTCGGGGAGACCCAGTACTTC. Protein sequence: CATSRVGETQYF.

This chain joins TRBV4-3 and TRBJ1-5, with D unresolved. Germline V CDR1 and CDR2: LGHNA, YSLEER. The length of the CDR3 is 14 residues. V lost 0 bases, J lost 5 bases, and 8 bases lay in between. Here the CDR3 reads CASSQDEGYQPQHF. CDR3 DNA sequence: TGCGCCAGCAGCCAAGATGAGGGTTATCAGCCCCAGCATTTT.

V and J are TRBV19 and TRBJ2-5; the D gene is possibly TRBD2 (6 bases). Between the trimmed V and J ends, which lost 4 bases and 1 base, there was a span of 10 bases. This CDR3 is built from 14 residues. Germline-derived CDR1 and CDR2 are LNHDA and SQIVND (reference sequence). The CDR3 region is CASSRASAQETQYF. In nucleotides, the CDR3 is TGTGCCAGTAGTAGGGCTAGCGCCCAAGAGACCCAGTACTTC. The variable domain in full, with the rest retrieved from reference TRBV19 and TRBJ2-5, is DGGITQSPKYLFRKEGQNVTLSCEQNLNHDAMYWYRQDPGQGLRLIYYSQIVNDFQKGDIAEGYSVSREKKESFPLTVTSAQKNPTAFYLCASSRASAQETQYFGPGTRLLVL.

DNA for the CDR3: TGTGCCAGTAGTATAGTCAGTACCTCTGGAAACACCATATATTTT. It encodes CASSIVSTSGNTIYF. The V call is TRBV19, the J call TRBJ1-3; D ambiguous. Per the germline V gene, CDR1 is LNHDA and CDR2 is SQIVND (reference sequence). The CDR3 has 15 residues. Trimming removed 1 base at V and 0 bases at J, with 7 bases between.

The chain has TRBV5-4 and TRBJ2-1, with no clear D. The CDR3 is 15 amino acids. CDR1 and CDR2 (germline): SGHNT, YYREEE (reference sequence). Trimming took 0 bases from V and 0 from J, leaving 7 bases between them. The CDR3 region has the DNA TGTGCCAGCAGCTTGGATATGAGCTCCTACAATGAGCAGTTCTTC. It translates to CASSLDMSSYNEQFF.

CDR3 coding DNA: TGTGCCAGCAGCTTGGACAGGGTGGGTGGCTACACCTTC. Its protein is CASSLDRVGGYTF. The V call is TRBV5-4, the J call TRBJ1-2; perhaps TRBD1 as D (6 bases). CDR1 is SGHNT and CDR2 is YYREEE in the germline V gene (reference sequence). The V end was cut by 0 bases, the J end by 7 bases, with 10 bases between. The CDR3 runs to 13 residues.

This clone was seen once. This chain connects TRBV18 to TRBJ2-5; maybe TRBD2 (6 bases). V lost 0 bases to trimming and J lost 4 bases, with 12 bases between them. The CDR3 is made up of 15 amino acids. Looked up from germline, CDR1 is KGHSH and CDR2 is LQKENI. The CDR3 spells CASSPPGTLRETQYF. The CDR3 coding sequence is TGTGCCAGCTCACCACCAGGGACTCTGCGAGAGACCCAGTACTTC.

The chain joins TRBV18 to TRBJ2-7, with TRBD1 matching 8 bases. CDR3 size: 14 residues. V was pared by 3 bases and J by 1 base, with 2 bases of the junction left unmatched. Germline CDR1 is KGHSH and CDR2 is LQKENI. CDR3 loop: CASSPDRGSYEQYF. CDR3 DNA: TGTGCCAGCTCACCCGACAGGGGATCCTACGAGCAGTACTTC.

The chain recombines TRBV5-1 with TRBJ1-1; no firm D call. Germline CDR1 and CDR2: SGHRS and YFSETQ. The CDR3 sequence is 15 residues long. The V end lost 2 bases, the J end lost 0 bases, and 11 bases lay between the germline ends. CDR3 sequence (DNA): TGCGCCAGCAGCTTAAGTTCGGGGATGAACACTGAAGCTTTCTTT. Translation gives CASSLSSGMNTEAFF.

V and J are TRBV19 and TRBJ1-4, with a possible D match to TRBD1 (6 bases). In germline, CDR1 is LNHDA, CDR2 SQIVND (reference sequence). V was trimmed by 6 bases and J by 7 bases, leaving 15 bases between them. The CDR3 contains 14 residues. The CDR3 loop reads CASSDPGHLEKLFF. CDR3 nucleotides: TGTGCCAGTAGCGACCCGGGACACCTTGAAAAACTGTTTTTT.

The gene calls are TRBV5-1 and TRBJ2-1; D might be TRBD2 (6 bases). The CDR3 extends over 16 amino acids. V lost 0 bases and J 9 bases, leaving 19 bases between the germline ends. CDR1 SGHRS and CDR2 YFSETQ come from the germline V gene. The CDR3 DNA reads TGCGCCAGCAGCTTGGCACTAGCAGGAGGTGTAGCTGAGCAGTTCTTC. It yields the protein CASSLALAGGVAEQFF.

The chain couples TRBV20-1 to TRBJ1-2, with a tentative D call TRBD1 (5 bases). Per germline, CDR1 DFQATT and CDR2 SNEGSKA (reference sequence). The CDR3 has 13 amino acids. The V gene lost 3 bases and the J gene lost 7 bases, with 15 bases spanning the gap. CDR3 nucleotides: TGCAGTGCTAGTCGGAATCAGGGCTCTGGCTACACCTTC. Protein: CSASRNQGSGYTF.

This clone was counted only a few times. V and J are TRBV28 and TRBJ1-5; D may be TRBD1 (5 bases). V lost 5 bases, J lost 6 bases, and 14 bases lay in between. The CDR3 is 14 amino acids. Germline assignment: CDR1 MDHEN and CDR2 SYDVKM. The CDR3 sequence: CASSPWGGSQPQHF. CDR3 in DNA: TGTGCCAGCAGTCCTTGGGGGGGTAGTCAGCCCCAGCATTTT.